This T cell receptor (beta chain) derives from a study of blood T cell repertoires in COVID-19. Assay: immunoSEQ multiplex PCR; the TCRdb copy retains only in-frame clones and omits some. The top ten clones hold 31% of a sample with about 100,000 clones, more than 65% of them seen once. J was trimmed by 0 bases and V by 6 bases; bases with no gene match: 8. Germline assignment: CDR1 LGHDT and CDR2 YNNKEL (reference sequence). This CDR3 spans 18 amino acids. The chain recombines TRBV3-1 (or the pseudogene TRBV3-2) with TRBJ2-6, with 10 positions matching TRBD1. The sequence was collected from a man aged 65 to 85 with active or convalescent COVID-19. Sequenced material: peripheral blood. CDR3 region: CASSPGTGATSGANVLTF. The CDR3, as DNA: TGTGCCAGCAGTCCCGGGACAGGGGCCACCTCTGGGGCCAACGTCCTGACTTTC.